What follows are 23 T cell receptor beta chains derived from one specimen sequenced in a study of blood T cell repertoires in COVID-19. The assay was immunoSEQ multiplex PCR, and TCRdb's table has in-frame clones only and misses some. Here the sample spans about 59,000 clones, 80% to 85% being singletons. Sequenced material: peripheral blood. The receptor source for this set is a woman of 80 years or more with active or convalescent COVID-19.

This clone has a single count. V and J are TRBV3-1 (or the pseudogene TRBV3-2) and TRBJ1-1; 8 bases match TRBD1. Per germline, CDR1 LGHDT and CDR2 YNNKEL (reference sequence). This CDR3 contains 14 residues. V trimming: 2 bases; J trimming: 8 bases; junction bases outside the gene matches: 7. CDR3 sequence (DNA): TGTGCCAGCAGCCAACTAGACAGGGGATCAGAAGCTTTCTTT. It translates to CASSQLDRGSEAFF.

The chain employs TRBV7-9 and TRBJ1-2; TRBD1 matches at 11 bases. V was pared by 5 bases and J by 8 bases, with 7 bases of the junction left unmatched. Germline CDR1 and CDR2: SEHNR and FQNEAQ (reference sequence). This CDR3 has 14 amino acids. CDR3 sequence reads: CASSQGQGARGYTF. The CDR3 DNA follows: TGTGCCAGCAGCCAAGGACAGGGGGCGCGGGGCTACACCTTC. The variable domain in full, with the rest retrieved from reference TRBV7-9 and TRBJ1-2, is DTGVSQNPRHKITKRGQNVTFRCDPISEHNRLYWYRQTLGQGPEFLTYFQNEAQLEKSRLLSDRFSAERPKGSFSTLEIQRTEQGDSAMYLCASSQGQGARGYTFGSGTRLTVV.

The CDR3 loop is CASSFLTSGGAVETQYF. CDR3 in DNA: TGTGCCAGCAGTTTTCTGACTAGCGGGGGGGCGGTGGAGACCCAGTACTTC. The gene calls are TRBV3-1 (or the pseudogene TRBV3-2) and TRBJ2-5, with 14 bases identical to TRBD2. The CDR3 is made up of 17 amino acids. Per germline, CDR1 LGHDT and CDR2 YNNKEL (reference sequence). The V and J ends lost 6 bases and 5 bases, in that order; junction bases with no gene match: 11.

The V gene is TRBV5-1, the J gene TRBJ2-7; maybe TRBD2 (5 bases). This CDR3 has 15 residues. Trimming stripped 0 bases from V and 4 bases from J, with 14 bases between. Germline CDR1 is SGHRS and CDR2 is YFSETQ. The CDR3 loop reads CASSLDPGKMYEQYF. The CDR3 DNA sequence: TGCGCCAGCAGCTTGGACCCGGGAAAGATGTACGAGCAGTACTTC.

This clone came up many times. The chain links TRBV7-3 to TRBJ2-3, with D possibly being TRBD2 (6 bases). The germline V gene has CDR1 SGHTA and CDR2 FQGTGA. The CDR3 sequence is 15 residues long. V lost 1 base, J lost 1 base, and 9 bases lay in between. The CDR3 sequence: CASSLNPGGTDTQYF. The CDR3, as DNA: TGTGCCAGCAGCTTAAATCCGGGGGGCACAGATACGCAGTATTTT.

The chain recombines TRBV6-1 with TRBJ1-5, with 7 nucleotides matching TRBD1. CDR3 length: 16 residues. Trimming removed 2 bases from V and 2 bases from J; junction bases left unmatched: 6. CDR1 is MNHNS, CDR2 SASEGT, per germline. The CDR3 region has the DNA TGTGCCAGCAGTGAAAGTTGGCAGGGGGGCAATCAGCCCCAGCATTTT. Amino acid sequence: CASSESWQGGNQPQHF.

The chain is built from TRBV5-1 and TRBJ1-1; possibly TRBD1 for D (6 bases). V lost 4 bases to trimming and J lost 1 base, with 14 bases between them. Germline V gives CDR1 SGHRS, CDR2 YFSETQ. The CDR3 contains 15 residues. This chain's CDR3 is CASSESTGWNTEAFF. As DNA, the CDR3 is TGCGCCAGCAGCGAGTCGACAGGATGGAACACTGAAGCTTTCTTT.

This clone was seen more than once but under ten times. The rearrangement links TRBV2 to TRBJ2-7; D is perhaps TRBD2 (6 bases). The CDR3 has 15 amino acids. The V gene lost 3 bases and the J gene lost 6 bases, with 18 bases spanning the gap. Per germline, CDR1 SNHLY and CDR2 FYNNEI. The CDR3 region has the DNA TGTGCCAGCAGTGATAGGGACTGGCTTCTTGGCGAGCAGTACTTC. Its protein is CASSDRDWLLGEQYF.

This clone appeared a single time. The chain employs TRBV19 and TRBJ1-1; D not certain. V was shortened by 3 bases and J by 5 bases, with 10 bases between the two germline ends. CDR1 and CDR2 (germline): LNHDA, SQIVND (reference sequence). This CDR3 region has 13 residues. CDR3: CASSITRVTEAFF. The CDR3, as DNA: TGTGCCAGTAGTATTACCCGGGTTACTGAAGCTTTCTTT. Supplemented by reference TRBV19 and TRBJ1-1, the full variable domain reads DGGITQSPKYLFRKEGQNVTLSCEQNLNHDAMYWYRQDPGQGLRLIYYSQIVNDFQKGDIAEGYSVSREKKESFPLTVTSAQKNPTAFYLCASSITRVTEAFFGQGTRLTVV.

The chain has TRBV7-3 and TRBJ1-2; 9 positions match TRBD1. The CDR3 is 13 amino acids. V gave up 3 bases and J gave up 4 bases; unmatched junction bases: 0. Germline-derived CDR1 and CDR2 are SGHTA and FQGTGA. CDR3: CASSLGQGYGYTF. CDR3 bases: TGTGCCAGCAGCTTGGGACAGGGCTATGGCTACACCTTC.

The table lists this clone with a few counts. CDR3 sequence: CASSQDGRANSPLHF. CDR3 coding DNA: TGCGCCAGCAGCCAAGACGGCAGGGCCAATTCACCCCTCCACTTT. The chain recombines TRBV4-3 with TRBJ1-6, with D maybe TRBD1 (5 bases). The CDR3 totals 15 residues. In germline, CDR1 is LGHNA, CDR2 YSLEER. With 0 bases removed from V and 7 bases from J, the gap between germline ends came to 10 bases.

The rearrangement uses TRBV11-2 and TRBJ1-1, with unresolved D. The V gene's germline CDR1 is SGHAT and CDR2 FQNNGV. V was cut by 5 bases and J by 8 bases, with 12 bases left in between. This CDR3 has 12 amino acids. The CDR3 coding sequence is TGTGCCAGCAGCGTCGGTCCACTAGAAGCTTTCTTT. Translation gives CASSVGPLEAFF.

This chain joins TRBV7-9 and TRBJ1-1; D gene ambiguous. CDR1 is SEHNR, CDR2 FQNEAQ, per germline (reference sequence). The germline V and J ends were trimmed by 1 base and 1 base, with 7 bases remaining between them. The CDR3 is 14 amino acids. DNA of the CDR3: TGTGCCAGCAGCTTAGGGTCAGAGAACACTGAAGCTTTCTTT. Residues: CASSLGSENTEAFF.

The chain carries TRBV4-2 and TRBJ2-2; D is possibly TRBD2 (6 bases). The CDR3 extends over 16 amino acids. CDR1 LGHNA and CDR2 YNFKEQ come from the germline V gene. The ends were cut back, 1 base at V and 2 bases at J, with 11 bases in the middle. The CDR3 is CASSQGYGTNTGELFF. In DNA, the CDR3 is TGTGCCAGCAGCCAAGGTTACGGGACTAACACCGGGGAGCTGTTTTTT.

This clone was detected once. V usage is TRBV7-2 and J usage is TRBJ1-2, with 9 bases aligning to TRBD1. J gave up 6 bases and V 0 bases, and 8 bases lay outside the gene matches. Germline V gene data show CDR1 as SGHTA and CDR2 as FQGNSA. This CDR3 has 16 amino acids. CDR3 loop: CASSLAVTGGADGYTF. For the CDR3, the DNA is TGTGCCAGCAGCTTAGCAGTCACAGGGGGCGCTGATGGCTACACCTTC. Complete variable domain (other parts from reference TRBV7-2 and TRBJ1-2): GAGVSQSPSNKVTEKGKDVELRCDPISGHTALYWYRQSLGQGLEFLIYFQGNSAPDKSGLPSDRFSAERTGGSVSTLTIQRTQQEDSAVYLCASSLAVTGGADGYTFGSGTRLTVV.

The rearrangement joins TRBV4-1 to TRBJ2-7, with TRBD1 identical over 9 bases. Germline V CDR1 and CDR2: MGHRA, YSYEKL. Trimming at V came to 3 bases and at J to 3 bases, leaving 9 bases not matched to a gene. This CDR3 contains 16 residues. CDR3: CASSHVVDRGIYEQYF. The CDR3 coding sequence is TGCGCCAGCAGCCATGTGGTGGACAGGGGCATCTACGAGCAGTACTTC.

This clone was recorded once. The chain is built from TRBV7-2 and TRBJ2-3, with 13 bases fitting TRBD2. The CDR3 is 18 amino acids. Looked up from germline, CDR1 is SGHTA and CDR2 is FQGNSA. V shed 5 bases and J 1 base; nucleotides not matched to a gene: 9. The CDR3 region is CASSLRTSGGLGTDTQYF. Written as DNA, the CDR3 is TGTGCCAGCAGCCTAAGGACTAGCGGGGGTTTGGGCACAGATACGCAGTATTTT.

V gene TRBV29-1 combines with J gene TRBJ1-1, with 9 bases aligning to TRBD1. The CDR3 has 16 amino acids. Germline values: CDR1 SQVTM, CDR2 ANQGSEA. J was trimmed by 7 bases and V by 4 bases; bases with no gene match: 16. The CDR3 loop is CSVAKGTGSLILEAFF. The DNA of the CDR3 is TGCAGCGTTGCAAAGGGGACAGGGTCCCTCATACTTGAAGCTTTCTTT.

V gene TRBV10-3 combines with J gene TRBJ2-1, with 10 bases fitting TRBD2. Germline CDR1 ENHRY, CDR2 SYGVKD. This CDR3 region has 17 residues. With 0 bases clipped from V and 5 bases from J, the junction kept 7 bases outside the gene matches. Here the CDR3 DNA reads TGTGCCATCAGTGAGTCGGAATTAGCGGGGGGTAACAATGAGCAGTTCTTC. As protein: CAISESELAGGNNEQFF.

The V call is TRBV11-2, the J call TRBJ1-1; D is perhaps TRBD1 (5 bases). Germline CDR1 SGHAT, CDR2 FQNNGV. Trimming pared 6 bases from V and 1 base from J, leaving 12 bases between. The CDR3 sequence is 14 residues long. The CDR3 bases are TGTGCCAGCAGTTCCGGCACAGGGAACACTGAAGCTTTCTTT. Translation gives CASSSGTGNTEAFF.

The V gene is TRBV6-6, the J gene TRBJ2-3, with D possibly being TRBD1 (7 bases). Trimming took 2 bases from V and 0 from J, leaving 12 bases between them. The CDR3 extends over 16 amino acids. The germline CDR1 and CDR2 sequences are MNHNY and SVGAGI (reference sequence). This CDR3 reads CASSYPQGGSTDTQYF. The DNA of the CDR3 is TGTGCCAGCAGTTACCCTCAGGGGGGTAGCACAGATACGCAGTATTTT.

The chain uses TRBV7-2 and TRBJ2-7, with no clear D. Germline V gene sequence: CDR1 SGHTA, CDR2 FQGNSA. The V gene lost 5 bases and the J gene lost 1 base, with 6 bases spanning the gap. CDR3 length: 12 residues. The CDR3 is CASSIASYEQYF. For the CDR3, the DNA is TGTGCCAGCAGCATCGCGTCCTACGAGCAGTACTTC. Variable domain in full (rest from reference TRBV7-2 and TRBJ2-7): GAGVSQSPSNKVTEKGKDVELRCDPISGHTALYWYRQSLGQGLEFLIYFQGNSAPDKSGLPSDRFSAERTGGSVSTLTIQRTQQEDSAVYLCASSIASYEQYFGPGTRLTVT.

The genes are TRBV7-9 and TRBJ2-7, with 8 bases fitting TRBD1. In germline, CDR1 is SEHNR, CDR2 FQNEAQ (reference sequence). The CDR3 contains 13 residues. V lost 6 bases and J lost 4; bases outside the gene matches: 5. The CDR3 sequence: CASRTGASYEQYF. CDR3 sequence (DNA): TGTGCCAGCAGGACAGGGGCCTCGTACGAGCAGTACTTC. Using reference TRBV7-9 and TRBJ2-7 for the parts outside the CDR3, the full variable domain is DTGVSQNPRHKITKRGQNVTFRCDPISEHNRLYWYRQTLGQGPEFLTYFQNEAQLEKSRLLSDRFSAERPKGSFSTLEIQRTEQGDSAMYLCASRTGASYEQYFGPGTRLTVT.